This TCR beta chain came from a study of CD8 T cells in ankylosing spondylitis. Study-level points and caveats: Significant enrichment of disease-linked clones was reported in matched ankylosing spondylitis synovial fluid. A motif of seven or eight highly homologous TCR beta variants was seen as apparently characteristic of ankylosing spondylitis blood.

The CDR3 length is 12 residues. V dropped 5 bases and J dropped 8 bases, with 12 bases sitting between them. A remark on this clonotype: Its antigen is not known. This likely comes from a read error, as the CDR3 has no conserved phenylalanine or tryptophan at its end.

TCRdb passed the 5' RACE reads through MiXCR, listing each CDR3 protein once. The sample has about 240,000 distinct CDR3 sequences, 8% to 9.5% seen once. Sequencing input: blood, either unsorted or a sorted T cell fraction (not recorded which). This clonotype was sampled from a male donor with ankylosing spondylitis or in good health (not recorded which). The chain employs TRBV12-3 or TRBV12-4 and TRBJ1-2; the D gene is possibly TRBD1 (5 bases). As DNA, the CDR3 is TGTGCCAGCAGTCCGGGACCCCAGGGCTACACCATC. This gives the protein CASSPGPQGYTI.